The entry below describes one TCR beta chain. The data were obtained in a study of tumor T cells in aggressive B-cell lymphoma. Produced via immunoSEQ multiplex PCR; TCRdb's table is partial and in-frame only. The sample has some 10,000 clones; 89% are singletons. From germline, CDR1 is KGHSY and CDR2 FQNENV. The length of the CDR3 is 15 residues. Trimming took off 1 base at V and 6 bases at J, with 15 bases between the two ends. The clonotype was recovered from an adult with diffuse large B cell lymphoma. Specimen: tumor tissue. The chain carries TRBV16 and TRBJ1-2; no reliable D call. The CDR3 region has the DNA TGTGCCAGCAGCCAATACAAGTACGGGGTGGATGGCTACACCTTC. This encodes CASSQYKYGVDGYTF.